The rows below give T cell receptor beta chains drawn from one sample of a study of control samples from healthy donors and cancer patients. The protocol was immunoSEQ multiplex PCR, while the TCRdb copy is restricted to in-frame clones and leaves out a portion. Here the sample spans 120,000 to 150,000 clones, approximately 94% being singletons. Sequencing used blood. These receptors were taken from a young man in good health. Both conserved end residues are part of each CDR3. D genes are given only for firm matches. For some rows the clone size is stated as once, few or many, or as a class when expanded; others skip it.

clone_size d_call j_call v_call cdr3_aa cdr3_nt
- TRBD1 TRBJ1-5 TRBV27 CASSEVGTGGIGNQPQHF TGTGCCAGCAGCGAAGTAGGGACAGGGGGCATCGGGAATCAGCCCCAGCATTTT
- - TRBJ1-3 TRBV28 CASISFQGAGNTIYF TGTGCCAGCATCTCATTTCAGGGAGCCGGAAACACCATATATTTT
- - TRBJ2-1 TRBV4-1 CASSQGWQGRVAYNEQFF TGCGCCAGCAGCCAGGGATGGCAGGGGCGAGTGGCCTACAATGAGCAGTTCTTC
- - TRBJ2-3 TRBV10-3 CAISEWRLIDTQYF TGTGCCATCAGTGAATGGCGACTAATAGATACGCAGTATTTT
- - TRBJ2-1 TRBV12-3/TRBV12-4 CASNTDNYNEQFF TGTGCCAGCAACACCGATAACTACAATGAGCAGTTCTTC
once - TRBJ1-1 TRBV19 CASSIDTGSTEAFF TGTGCCAGTAGTATAGACACCGGGAGCACTGAAGCTTTCTTT
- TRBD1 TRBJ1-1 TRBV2 CASGTVRNTEAFF TGTGCCAGCGGGACAGTAAGGAACACTGAAGCTTTCTTT
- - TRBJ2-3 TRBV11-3 CASSFQESTQYF TGTGCCAGCAGCTTCCAGGAGTCTACGCAGTATTTT
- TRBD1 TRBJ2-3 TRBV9 CASSLRGDRSTDTQYF TGTGCCAGCAGCCTTCGTGGGGACAGGTCCACAGATACGCAGTATTTT
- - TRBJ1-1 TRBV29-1 CSGRLRGDTEAFF TGCAGCGGGCGTTTGAGGGGTGACACTGAAGCTTTCTTT
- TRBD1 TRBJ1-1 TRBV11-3 CASSPQGGNTEAFF TGTGCCAGCAGCCCTCAGGGGGGAAACACTGAAGCTTTCTTT
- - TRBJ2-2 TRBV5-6 CASSSVGRRDTGELFF TGTGCCAGCAGCTCGGTTGGGAGGAGAGACACCGGGGAGCTGTTTTTT
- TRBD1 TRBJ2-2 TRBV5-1 CASSPRTGGTAGELFF TGCGCCAGCAGCCCGCGGACAGGGGGTACTGCCGGGGAGCTGTTTTTT
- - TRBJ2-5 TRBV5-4 CASSWQGGGETQYF TGTGCCAGCAGCTGGCAGGGGGGAGGAGAGACCCAGTACTTC
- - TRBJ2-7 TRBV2 CASSVKGTGEQYF TGTGCCAGCAGTGTGAAGGGTACGGGGGAGCAGTACTTC
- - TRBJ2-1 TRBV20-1 CSARVFNEQFF TGCAGTGCCCGAGTTTTCAATGAGCAGTTCTTC
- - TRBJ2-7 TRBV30 CAWRDSGIYEQYF TGTGCCTGGAGGGATTCCGGGATCTACGAGCAGTACTTC
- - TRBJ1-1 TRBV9 CASSEPSGIMNTEAFF TGTGCCAGCAGCGAACCATCAGGGATCATGAACACTGAAGCTTTCTTT
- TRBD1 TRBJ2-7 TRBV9 CASSVRQGSYEQYF TGTGCCAGCAGCGTACGACAGGGATCCTACGAGCAGTACTTC
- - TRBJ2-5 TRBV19 CASSIDFAAQETQYF TGTGCCAGTAGTATAGATTTTGCAGCTCAAGAGACCCAGTACTTC
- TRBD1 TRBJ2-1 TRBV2 CARTQGDRVINEQFF TGTGCCAGGACTCAAGGGGACAGGGTTATTAATGAGCAGTTCTTC
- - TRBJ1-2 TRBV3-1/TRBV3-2 CASSQHQDYGYTF TGTGCCAGCAGCCAACACCAGGACTATGGCTACACCTTC